Presented here are 28 T cell receptor beta chains from one specimen sequenced in a study of CD8 T cells in ankylosing spondylitis. Whole-study findings and limits: Ankylosing spondylitis blood seemed to carry a telltale TCR beta motif made of several highly homologous variants.

No antigens are known for them. TCRdb re-called the 5' RACE reads through MiXCR, storing one row per CDR3 protein. The sample includes 100,000 to 150,000 distinct CDR3 sequences, approximately 17% of them seen just once. The source material was blood, either unsorted or a sorted T cell fraction (not recorded which). These receptors were taken from a male donor with ankylosing spondylitis.

For this clonotype: A single base separates this from a much larger clone, so it may be a read error. The conserved final phenylalanine or tryptophan is absent from the CDR3, which likely points to a read error. The V and J genes are TRBV29-1 and TRBJ2-7; D is unclear. Trimming took 7 bases from V and 2 from J, leaving 15 bases between them. Germline lookup yields CDR1 SQVTM and CDR2 ANQGSEA. The CDR3 runs to 13 residues. The CDR3 spells CSAKRPSTYEQYL. CDR3 bases: TGCAGCGCAAAACGACCGAGCACCTACGAGCAGTACTTA.

This chain uses TRBV5-1 with TRBJ2-7; 12 nucleotides line up with TRBD2. The CDR3 is made up of 16 amino acids. The V and J ends lost 4 bases and 3 bases, in that order; junction bases with no gene match: 8. CDR1 is SGHRS and CDR2 is YFSETQ in the germline V gene. In nucleotides, the CDR3 is TGCGCCAGCAGCACTTCTCCTAGCGGGAGGGGCTACGAGCAGTACTTC. This sequence encodes CASSTSPSGRGYEQYF.

This clonotype was detected a few times. The gene calls are TRBV14 and TRBJ1-2; D gene unclear. CDR3 size: 15 residues. Trimming removed 0 bases from V and 1 base from J, with 9 bases in between. Germline loops: CDR1 SGHDN, CDR2 FVKESK. CDR3 loop: CASSQEQHLNYGYTF. The DNA of the CDR3 is TGTGCCAGCAGCCAAGAACAGCACCTTAACTATGGCTACACCTTC.

This chain joins TRBV7-6 and TRBJ2-7; TRBD2 matches at 8 bases. Germline V gene data show CDR1 as SGHVS and CDR2 as FNYEAQ. The V gene end was trimmed by 1 base and the J gene end by 3 bases; junction bases not matched to a gene: 2. This CDR3 region has 14 residues. The CDR3 sequence: CASSLEAGDYEQYF. In nucleotides, the CDR3 is TGTGCCAGCAGCTTAGAAGCGGGAGACTACGAGCAGTACTTC.

This clonotype was observed a handful of times. This sequence joins TRBV9 and TRBJ2-1; 13 bases map to TRBD2. This CDR3 spans 17 amino acids. After removal of 3 bases from V and 8 bases from J, the junction contained 11 bases not matched to a gene. Germline V gene data show CDR1 as SGDLS and CDR2 as YYNGEE. CDR3 residues: CASSAATWTSGRDEQFF. CDR3 coding DNA: TGTGCCAGCAGCGCGGCGACCTGGACTAGCGGGAGAGATGAGCAGTTCTTC.

This clonotype was detected only a few times. The chain uses TRBV5-6 and TRBJ2-7; 9 bases are shared with TRBD1. The CDR3 runs to 15 residues. Germline V gene data show CDR1 as SGHDT and CDR2 as YYEEEE. V lost 5 bases to trimming and J lost 3 bases; unmatched junction nucleotides: 9. CDR3 loop: CASRSTGTGIYEQYF. The CDR3 coding sequence is TGTGCCAGCAGAAGTACCGGGACAGGGATCTACGAGCAGTACTTC.

The CDR3 here is CASSDTGSGYEQYF. The CDR3 DNA reads as TGTGCCAGCTCTGACACAGGGTCCGGCTACGAGCAGTACTTC. The chain couples TRBV7-6 to TRBJ2-7; D is perhaps TRBD1 (6 bases). This CDR3 has 14 amino acids. Between the trimmed V and J ends, which lost 8 bases and 3 bases, there was a span of 17 bases. Germline V gene sequence: CDR1 SGHVS, CDR2 FNYEAQ.

A few counts support this clonotype. The V and J genes are TRBV12-3 or TRBV12-4 and TRBJ2-2; D not certain. The CDR3 has 16 residues. Deletions cut 5 bases from V and 4 bases from J, with 17 bases between. The CDR3 sequence is CASSPGPQAGTGELFF. The CDR3 DNA sequence: TGTGCCAGCAGTCCGGGCCCTCAGGCCGGCACCGGGGAGCTGTTTTTT.

CDR3 sequence: CASSLGVGEGYEQYF. The DNA for the CDR3 is TGTGCCAGCAGCTTAGGAGTGGGAGAAGGTTACGAGCAGTACTTC. The gene calls are TRBV7-8 and TRBJ2-7; a possible D gene is TRBD2 (5 bases). Germline V gives CDR1 SGHVS, CDR2 FQNEAQ. Trimming removed 1 base from V and 4 bases from J, with 14 bases in between. There are 15 residues in the CDR3.

This rearrangement joins TRBV2 to TRBJ2-7; D perhaps matches TRBD2 (6 bases). CDR3 length equals 14 residues. In germline, CDR1 is SNHLY, CDR2 FYNNEI. Trimming pared 7 bases from V and 6 bases from J, leaving 19 bases between. In DNA form, the CDR3 reads TGTGCCAGCATTGGCGGGACCTATCTCGGCGAGCAGTACTTC. The encoded protein is CASIGGTYLGEQYF.

The chain is built from TRBV27 and TRBJ1-5; TRBD1 might be the D (5 bases). The CDR3 runs 13 residues. Germline V gene sequence: CDR1 MNHEY, CDR2 SMNVEV (reference sequence). V dropped 8 bases and J dropped 5 bases, with 13 bases sitting between them. The CDR3: CASGGGRDQPQHF. For the CDR3, the DNA is TGTGCCAGCGGGGGAGGGCGGGATCAGCCCCAGCATTTT.

This clonotype was observed a few times. This chain links TRBV9 with TRBJ2-3; possible D gene TRBD2, 5 bases. Germline lookup yields CDR1 SGDLS and CDR2 YYNGEE. CDR3 length: 16 amino acids. V dropped 0 bases and J dropped 0 bases, with 11 bases sitting between them. CDR3 sequence reads: CASSVAGGLSTDTQYF. In DNA form, the CDR3 reads TGTGCCAGCAGCGTAGCCGGAGGACTTAGCACAGATACGCAGTATTTT.

V usage is TRBV7-3 and J usage is TRBJ2-2; no firm D call. CDR1 is SGHTA, CDR2 FQGTGA, per germline. V dropped 5 bases and J dropped 10 bases, with 14 bases sitting between them. The CDR3 sequence is 13 residues long. CDR3 protein: CASSRPGVAELFF. The CDR3 DNA reads as TGTGCCAGCAGCCGCCCAGGAGTCGCGGAGCTGTTTTTT.

The sample holds many counts of this clonotype. In DNA, the CDR3 is TGCGCCAGCAGCCTCGGGACAAACTATGGCTACACCTTC. It specifies CASSLGTNYGYTF. The chain links TRBV5-1 to TRBJ1-2, with D maybe TRBD1 (6 bases). Trimming removed 4 bases at V and 2 bases at J, with 9 bases between. The CDR3 is made up of 13 amino acids. The germline CDR1 and CDR2 sequences are SGHRS and YFSETQ.

This clonotype showed up just a few times. V gene TRBV4-1 combines with J gene TRBJ2-5, with D uncertain. The CDR3 loop spans 12 amino acids. Trimming pared 0 bases from V and 5 bases from J, leaving 4 bases between. The germline gives CDR1 MGHRA, CDR2 YSYEKL. The CDR3 loop is CASSQDRETQYF. The CDR3 DNA reads as TGCGCCAGCAGCCAAGATCGGGAGACCCAGTACTTC.

This clonotype has only a few counts. The chain couples TRBV6-1 to TRBJ1-5, with 9 nucleotides matching TRBD1. Trimming cost V 5 bases and J 0 bases; bases outside gene matches: 8. CDR3 size: 17 residues. The germline gives CDR1 MNHNS, CDR2 SASEGT. The chain's CDR3 is CASSLRDRALSNQPQHF. Written as DNA, the CDR3 is TGTGCCAGCAGTCTCCGGGACAGGGCCCTTAGCAATCAGCCCCAGCATTTT.

A few counts support this clonotype. The rearrangement links TRBV19 to TRBJ1-2, with 7 bases fitting TRBD1. This CDR3 is 13 amino acids long. Germline-derived CDR1 and CDR2 are LNHDA and SQIVND (reference sequence). V gave up 6 bases and J gave up 4 bases; unmatched junction bases: 5. This CDR3 is CASSPGTAYGYTF. The CDR3 nucleotides are TGTGCCAGTAGCCCGGGGACAGCCTATGGCTACACCTTC. The whole variable domain, filled in from reference TRBV19 and TRBJ1-2, reads DGGITQSPKYLFRKEGQNVTLSCEQNLNHDAMYWYRQDPGQGLRLIYYSQIVNDFQKGDIAEGYSVSREKKESFPLTVTSAQKNPTAFYLCASSPGTAYGYTFGSGTRLTVV.

This clonotype occurred a few times. The rearrangement uses TRBV19 and TRBJ2-1; 7 bases align to TRBD2. The CDR3 loop spans 14 amino acids. J gave up 2 bases and V 4 bases, and 2 bases lay outside the gene matches. Germline-derived CDR1 and CDR2 are LNHDA and SQIVND (reference sequence). The CDR3 spells CASSNAGAYNEQFF. The CDR3 coding sequence is TGTGCCAGTAGTAACGCGGGAGCCTACAATGAGCAGTTCTTC.

Concerning this clonotype itself: At one end, the junction sequence differs from germline, possibly due to a read error. The chain carries TRBV6-5 and TRBJ2-7; no clear D. The V gene's germline CDR1 is MNHEY and CDR2 SVGAGI. The CDR3 has 14 amino acids. Here the CDR3 DNA reads TGTGCCAGCACTTACGCACACCTTGCCTACGAGCAGTACTTC. Its translation is CASTYAHLAYEQYF.

At least ten counts were recorded for this clonotype. The rearrangement links TRBV7-8 to TRBJ2-1; no definite D call. The V gene's germline CDR1 is SGHVS and CDR2 FQNEAQ. The CDR3 loop spans 16 amino acids. The V gene lost 4 bases and the J gene lost 6 bases, with 19 bases spanning the gap. The CDR3 DNA follows: TGTGCCAGCAGCTCCCTTTTTAATAACCCTAGCAATGAGCAGTTCTTC. This translates into CASSSLFNNPSNEQFF.

The chain carries TRBV4-1 and TRBJ1-1; D is unclear. Germline V gene data show CDR1 as MGHRA and CDR2 as YSYEKL. V dropped 2 bases and J dropped 1 base, with 11 bases sitting between them. This CDR3 spans 15 amino acids. CDR3: CASSQWRTQNTEAFF. As DNA, the CDR3 is TGCGCCAGCAGCCAATGGCGGACCCAGAACACTGAAGCTTTCTTT.

J is TRBJ2-1 and V is TRBV9, with a weak D call TRBD2 (5 bases). This CDR3 has 14 residues. From germline, CDR1 is SGDLS and CDR2 YYNGEE. Trimming stripped 0 bases from V and 4 bases from J, with 8 bases between. The CDR3 here is CASSVDGMYNEQFF. CDR3 sequence (DNA): TGTGCCAGCAGCGTAGACGGGATGTACAATGAGCAGTTCTTC.

This clonotype was picked up a small number of times. V gene TRBV6-1 combines with J gene TRBJ1-2; TRBD1 aligns across 7 bases. This CDR3 is 13 amino acids long. V was pared by 4 bases and J by 4 bases, with 3 bases of the junction left unmatched. Germline CDR1 is MNHNS and CDR2 is SASEGT. This CDR3 reads CASSGTGSYGYTF. The CDR3 coding sequence is TGTGCCAGCAGTGGGACAGGATCCTATGGCTACACCTTC.

This clonotype has a handful of counts. The V gene is TRBV12-3 or TRBV12-4, the J gene TRBJ1-2, with D possibly being TRBD1 (5 bases). There are 15 residues in the CDR3. Trimming stripped 3 bases from V and 4 bases from J, with 15 bases between. The DNA for the CDR3 is TGTGCCAGCAGTTTCGGGGCCCTGGCGGCCTATGGCTACACCTTC. Protein product: CASSFGALAAYGYTF.

CDR3: CASSSDRGLQPQHF. CDR3 nucleotides: TGTGCCAGCAGCTCGGACAGGGGGTTGCAGCCCCAGCATTTT. The rearrangement joins TRBV9 to TRBJ1-5; 10 bases line up with TRBD1. The CDR3 has 14 amino acids. The junction had 5 bases not matched to a gene; V was cut back by 4 bases and J by 7 bases. Germline CDR1 SGDLS, CDR2 YYNGEE.

This clonotype was counted between two and nine times. V usage is TRBV27 and J usage is TRBJ2-7; 10 bases fit TRBD2. V trimming: 3 bases; J trimming: 5 bases; junction bases outside the gene matches: 7. Germline V CDR1 and CDR2: MNHEY, SMNVEV (reference sequence). The CDR3 is 15 residues long. CDR3 in amino acids: CASSFPLAGVHEQYF. The DNA of the CDR3 is TGTGCCAGCAGTTTCCCCCTAGCGGGAGTTCACGAGCAGTACTTC.

The sample holds many counts of this clonotype. This chain links TRBV27 with TRBJ2-7, with D possibly matching TRBD2 (6 bases). The CDR3 has 14 residues. Trimming pared 2 bases from V and 2 bases from J, leaving 10 bases between. Germline V gene data show CDR1 as MNHEY and CDR2 as SMNVEV (reference sequence). CDR3 sequence (DNA): TGTGCCAGCAGTTTAGGGGGGAAGACCTACGAGCAGTACTTC. Protein: CASSLGGKTYEQYF.

This chain links TRBV11-2 with TRBJ1-4; D unresolved. The V end lost 1 base, the J end lost 8 bases, and 11 bases lay between the germline ends. This CDR3 has 14 residues. The V gene's germline CDR1 is SGHAT and CDR2 FQNNGV. This chain's CDR3 is CASSLGLSGEKLFF. The CDR3 DNA is TGTGCCAGCAGCTTAGGGCTATCTGGCGAAAAACTGTTTTTT.